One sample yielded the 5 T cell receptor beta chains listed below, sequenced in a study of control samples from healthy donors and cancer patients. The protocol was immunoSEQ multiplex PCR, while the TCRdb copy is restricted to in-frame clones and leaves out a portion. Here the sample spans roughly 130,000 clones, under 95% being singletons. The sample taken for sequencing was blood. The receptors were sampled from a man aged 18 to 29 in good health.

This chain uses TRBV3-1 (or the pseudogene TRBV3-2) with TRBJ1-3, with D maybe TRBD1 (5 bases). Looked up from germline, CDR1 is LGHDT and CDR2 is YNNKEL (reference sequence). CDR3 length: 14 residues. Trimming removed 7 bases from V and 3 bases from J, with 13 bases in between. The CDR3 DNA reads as TGTGCCAGCACCCCTGGGGGAAATGGAAACACCATATATTTT. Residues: CASTPGGNGNTIYF.

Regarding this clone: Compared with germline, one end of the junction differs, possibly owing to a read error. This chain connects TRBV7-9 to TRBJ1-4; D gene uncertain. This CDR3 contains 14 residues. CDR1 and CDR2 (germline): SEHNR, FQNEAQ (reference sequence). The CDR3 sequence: CASSPAQTYEKLFF. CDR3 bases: TGTGCCAGCAGCCCAGCACAAACTTATGAAAAACTGTTTTTT. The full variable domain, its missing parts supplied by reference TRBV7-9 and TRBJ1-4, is DTGVSQNPRHKITKRGQNVTFRCDPISEHNRLYWYRQTLGQGPEFLTYFQNEAQLEKSRLLSDRFSAERPKGSFSTLEIQRTEQGDSAMYLCASSPAQTYEKLFFGSGTQLSVL.

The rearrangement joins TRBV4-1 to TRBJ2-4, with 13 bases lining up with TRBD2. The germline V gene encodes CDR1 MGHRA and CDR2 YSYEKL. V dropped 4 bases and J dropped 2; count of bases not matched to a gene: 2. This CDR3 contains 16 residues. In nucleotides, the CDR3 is TGCGCCAGCAGCCTGACTAGCGGGGGGACCAAAAACATTCAGTACTTC. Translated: CASSLTSGGTKNIQYF.

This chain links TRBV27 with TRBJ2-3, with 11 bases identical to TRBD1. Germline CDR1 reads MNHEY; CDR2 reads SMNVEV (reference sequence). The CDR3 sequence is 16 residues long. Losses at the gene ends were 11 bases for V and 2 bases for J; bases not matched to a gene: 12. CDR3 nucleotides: TGTGCCCCGATACGGACAGGGGGCCTCAACACAGATACGCAGTATTTT. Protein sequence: CAPIRTGGLNTDTQYF.

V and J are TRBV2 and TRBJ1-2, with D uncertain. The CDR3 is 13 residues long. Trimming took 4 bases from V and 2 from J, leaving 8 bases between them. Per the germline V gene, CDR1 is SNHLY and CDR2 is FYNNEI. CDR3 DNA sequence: TGTGCCAGCAGTGTAGACGTAAACTATGGCTACACCTTC. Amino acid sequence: CASSVDVNYGYTF.